This T cell receptor (beta chain) was observed in a study of prognosis after radiotherapy for stage I lung cancer (dated by TCRdb to the early 2020s). Notes on the research overall: Between early 2018 and January 2019, 20 or so patients with stage I NSCLC were enrolled in Nanjing, China. Four of the 19 patients developed distant metastases after SBRT, at a median of roughly seven months; the other 15 showed no significant progression. Every patient was regarded as medically inoperable, because of comorbidities in about 12 cases and refusal of surgery in several cases. Image-guided IMRT or VMAT was used to deliver SBRT in 3 to 5 fractions at a biologically effective dose of at least 100 Gy. Concurrent therapy was not administered to any patient alongside SBRT. About 15 of the patients were found to have newly diagnosed primary stage I lung tumors, and roughly five were living with oligometastatic NSCLC after surgical resection of the primary tumor. The study profiled peripheral blood TCR beta repertoires from stage I NSCLC patients before and after stereotactic body radiotherapy and related them to distant failure. The study sequenced 38 blood samples from 19 patients, one before and one after SBRT per patient. The cohort included about 12 men and more than 5 women, with a median age of approximately 75 years and a range of about 53 to 90 years. About 12 patients had adenocarcinoma and over five had squamous cell carcinoma as the tumor histology.

From its cysteine to its phenylalanine, the CDR3 spans 17 amino acids. Kept here is only the CDR3 DNA, which spans 51 bases and is read in frame from base 1. The germline V gene specifies ENHRY as CDR1 and SYGVKD as CDR2. Trimming removed 7 bases from V and 0 bases from J; the gene matches leave 9 bases unexplained. In this sample, this clonotype turned up many times. Its recognized antigen is unknown. Within one base of it there is no much larger clone, and no base qualities were kept. Study-level results and caveats: The study was limited by the small cohort and short follow-up, and independent validation of the study findings is required. TRBV and TRBJ usage frequencies reportedly varied with metastasis status, involving two V genes at baseline and about 10 V and two J genes after SBRT. Post-SBRT Shannon entropy and its change from baseline were lower in patients who developed distant metastases; baseline Shannon entropy was not associated with metastases. No adjustment for multiple comparisons was applied to any of the reported P values. No determination of tumor specificity was made for expanded TCR clones. Unique TCR clone counts fell after SBRT (median about 10,000 before versus about 7,100 after; Wilcoxon paired P=0.011).

Two rounds of multiplex PCR were used to amplify the TCR beta CDR3 region from genomic DNA. The first PCR round used primers specific to each TRBV and TRBJ gene, with sequences filed in Chinese patent CN105087789A. Universal primers were used in the second PCR round. The Roche High Pure PCR Template Preparation Kit was used to extract genomic DNA from frozen PBMCs. Libraries were sequenced paired-end with 151 bp reads on an Illumina HiSeq 3000. In the paper's pipeline: CutAdapt was used to remove raw reads lacking the multiplex PCR primer sequences. High-quality paired reads were merged into contigs with PEAR. By alignment to reference sequences, MiXCR assigned TRB V, D and J gene segments to each contig. To remove sequencing errors, CDR3 sequences were clustered according to base quality and sequence similarity. Shannon entropy normalized by the natural log of productive TCR sequence number was used as the measure of diversity. To get clonality, Shannon entropy was divided by the natural log of the number of unique clonotypes, and that result was subtracted from one. Progression-free survival cut-offs for repertoire metrics were chosen using the Youden index of ROC curves, with analyses run in R 3.5.3. The public reads were run again by TCRdb, first through fastp at Q25 and then through MiXCR, and only productive beta chains were kept. Rows are combined by CDR3 protein, so each entry shows the most common genes and DNA. The V and J calls and clone size come from TCRdb's table, not from the authors' own analysis. The sample table lists some 38,000 distinct CDR3 sequences, roughly 25% of them with a count of one. The ten largest make up less than 30% of the sample.

No patient had a history of other malignancies or prior chemotherapy or radiotherapy, and all had node-negative disease on CT and PET/CT. At each of two time points, roughly 5.7 milliliters of peripheral venous blood were collected into EDTA tubes. PBMCs were isolated by Ficoll-Paque Plus density-gradient centrifugation. Right after collection, samples were placed at -80 degrees C and kept there until analysis. This material consisted of PBMCs, taken before or after stereotactic body radiation therapy (not recorded which). This TCR came from a donor aged 50 or older with non-small cell lung cancer. This receptor chain uses TRBV10-3 and TRBJ2-3; TRBD2 matches 11 bases in the middle. The DNA sequence reads TGTGCCATCACCGGGACTAGCGGAGCTACTAGCACAGATACGCAGTATTTT. Translated, this gives CAITGTSGATSTDTQYF.